This passage covers 2 T cell receptor beta chains from one sample sequenced in a study of CD8+ T cells in alopecia areata. Extraction and reverse transcription of RNA yielded cDNA as the sequencing template. Method: immunoSEQ multiplex PCR; TCRdb's copy keeps in-frame clones and lacks some. The data contain 90,000 to 120,000 clones, approximately 50% of them singletons. Sequenced sample: NKG2D-low CD8+ T cells sorted from blood. Receptor source: a human donor with alopecia areata.

This clone came up a few times. The gene calls are TRBV27 and TRBJ2-7; 7 nucleotides match TRBD1. Germline lookup yields CDR1 MNHEY and CDR2 SMNVEV (reference sequence). The CDR3 is 14 amino acids. The junction had 6 bases not matched to a gene; V was cut back by 2 bases and J by 5 bases. DNA of the CDR3: TGTGCCAGCAGTTTAAGACAGGGATCCGACGAGCAGTACTTC. It yields the protein CASSLRQGSDEQYF.

Comments on this clone: A much more abundant neighbour one base away suggests this may be a read error. This chain links TRBV27 with TRBJ2-1, with TRBD2 matching over 8 bases. The CDR3 totals 15 residues. Unmatched junction bases numbered 4, after V lost 6 bases and J lost 0 bases. Germline CDR1 reads MNHEY; CDR2 reads SMNVEV (reference sequence). The CDR3 DNA follows: TGTGCCAGCAGCACTAGCGGAAGCTCCTACAATGAGCAGTTCTTC. Translation gives CASSTSGSSYNEQFF.